The TCR beta chain under discussion was sequenced for a study of cytomegalovirus exposure and HLA in healthy donors. The J segment lost 8 bases and the V segment lost 2 bases, leaving 14 bases of the junction unmatched. There are 18 residues in the CDR3. The germline gives CDR1 SGHVS, CDR2 FQNEAQ. This clone was counted between two and nine times. Amplification used 60 Vbeta primers and 13 Jbeta primers. Sequencing was performed with immunoSEQ multiplex PCR; in TCRdb, only in-frame clones are kept and a portion is missing. This table has approximately 150,000 clones, 77% appearing once. Sequenced sample: PBMCs. The J gene is TRBJ1-4, the V gene TRBV7-8; 10 bases align to TRBD1. This TCR was recovered from a woman between 25 and 40 years old in good health and CMV-seropositive. The CDR3 sequence: CASSLRIKGQGMVEKLFF. The CDR3, as DNA: TGTGCCAGCAGCTTACGTATAAAGGGACAGGGGATGGTGGAAAAACTGTTTTTT.